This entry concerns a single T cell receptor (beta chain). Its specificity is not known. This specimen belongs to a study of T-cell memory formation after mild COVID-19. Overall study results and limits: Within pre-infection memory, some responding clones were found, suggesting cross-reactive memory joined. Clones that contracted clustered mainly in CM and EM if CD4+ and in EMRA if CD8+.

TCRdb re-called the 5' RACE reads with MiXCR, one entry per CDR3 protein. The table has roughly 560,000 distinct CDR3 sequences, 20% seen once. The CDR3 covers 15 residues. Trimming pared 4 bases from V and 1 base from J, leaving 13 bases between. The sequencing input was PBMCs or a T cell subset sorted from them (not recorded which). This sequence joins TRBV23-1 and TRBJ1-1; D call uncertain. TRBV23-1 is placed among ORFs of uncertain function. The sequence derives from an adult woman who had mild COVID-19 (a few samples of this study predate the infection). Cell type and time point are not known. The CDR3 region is CASSLVFPRNTEAFF. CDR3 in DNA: TGCGCCAGCAGTCTCGTATTCCCTCGGAACACTGAAGCTTTCTTT.